The present T cell receptor (beta chain) was sequenced within a study of lymphopenia after photon versus proton radiotherapy. Regarding this clone: Its antigen is not identified.

V gave up 4 bases and J gave up 7 bases, with 20 bases separating them. Germline-derived CDR1 and CDR2 are LGHNT and FRNRAP. The CDR3 sequence is 15 residues long. The study's findings and limits: Better survival with proton therapy was suggested as possible, not demonstrated. Proton therapy kept repertoires fairly stable, unlike photons, which gained effector/memory cells. Post-nadir TCR diversity decline inversely tracked overall survival among those who died. Oligoclonal CD8+ Temra expansion after nadir drove photon patients' diversity drop.

The data were produced by immunoSEQ multiplex PCR, yet TCRdb's version contains in-frame clones alone and is incomplete. The sample holds over 10,000 clones, about 87% seen once. The gene calls are TRBV12-5 and TRBJ2-7; D possibly matches TRBD1 or TRBD2 (5 bases each). Here the sequenced sample was peripheral blood, taken from a patient treated with photon-based radiotherapy. This sequence was found in a man in his sixties with pancreatic cancer. The CDR3 coding sequence is TGTGCTAGTGGTTCCCCCGGGACCGAGCGGTCGGAGCAGTACTTC. This codes for CASGSPGTERSEQYF. The whole variable domain, remainder taken from reference TRBV12-5 and TRBJ2-7, is DARVTQTPRHKVTEMGQEVTMRCQPILGHNTVFWYRQTMMQGLELLAYFRNRAPLDDSGMPKDRFSAEMPDATLATLKIQPSEPRDSAVYFCASGSPGTERSEQYFGPGTRLTVT.